Described below is a single TCR beta chain sequence and its context. The germline V and J ends were trimmed by 5 bases and 0 bases, with 14 bases remaining between them. Germline CDR1 and CDR2: MNHEY and SVGEGT. This CDR3 contains 15 residues. The data were obtained in a study of CD8 T cells in Susac syndrome. When the RNA was reverse transcribed, random hexamers were used with an input of roughly 0.45 to 1 ug. Coverage of TCR beta CDR3 amplification by immunoSEQ multiplex PCR extended to 54 Vbeta and 13 Jbeta. Each CDR3 protein is one row after TCRdb ran MiXCR on the immunoSEQ multiplex PCR reads. The sample holds 100,000 to 150,000 distinct CDR3 sequences; around 94% are singletons and the top ten take over 0.065%. Matched for age and sex, the controls were healthy donors.

The sequenced sample was CD4+ T cells from PBMCs. The genes are TRBV6-2 or TRBV6-3 and TRBJ2-7; no clear D gene. The sequence derives from a human donor in good health. Here the CDR3 reads CASSPIERTSYEQYF. CDR3 DNA sequence: TGTGCCAGCAGTCCGATCGAGAGAACCTCCTACGAGCAGTACTTC.